Listed below are T cell receptor beta chains from one sample, sequenced in a study of cytomegalovirus exposure and HLA in healthy donors. Profiled with immunoSEQ multiplex PCR; TCRdb holds only in-frame clones, not every one. The specimen's table records just over 80,000 clones. What was sequenced was PBMCs. The receptors were sampled from a woman aged 30 to 39 in good health and CMV-seronegative. CDR3s include the opening cysteine and the closing phenylalanine or tryptophan. A D gene is named only where the DNA matches it firmly.

j_gene: TRBJ2-3; v_gene: TRBV4-2; d_gene: .; CDR3nt: TGTGCCAGCAGCCAAGAGGAGTCGACAGCCGGAGATACGCAGTATTTT; CDR3aa: CASSQEESTAGDTQYF
j_gene: TRBJ1-1; v_gene: TRBV30; d_gene: .; CDR3nt: TGTGCCTGGAAGCGAGATCGGGACACTGAAGCTTTCTTT; CDR3aa: CAWKRDRDTEAFF
j_gene: TRBJ2-1; v_gene: TRBV29-1; d_gene: .; CDR3nt: TGCAGCGTTGTTTTGCTGAGCGCAAGCTCCTACAATGAGCAGTTCTTC; CDR3aa: CSVVLLSASSYNEQFF
j_gene: TRBJ1-2; v_gene: TRBV6-6; d_gene: .; CDR3nt: TGTGCCAGCAGTTACTCATGGGGCGCACGCTATGGCTACACCTTC; CDR3aa: CASSYSWGARYGYTF
j_gene: TRBJ2-1; v_gene: TRBV29-1; d_gene: TRBD2; CDR3nt: TGCAGCGTTGATACTAGCGTAAGCTCCTACAATGAGCAGTTCTTC; CDR3aa: CSVDTSVSSYNEQFF
j_gene: TRBJ2-1; v_gene: TRBV19; d_gene: TRBD2; CDR3nt: TGTGCCAGTAGTCCTAGCGGGGGGAAAGATGAGCAGTTCTTC; CDR3aa: CASSPSGGKDEQFF
j_gene: TRBJ2-7; v_gene: TRBV4-1; d_gene: .; CDR3nt: TGCGCCAGCAGCCCACAGGGATCCCACGAGCAGTACTTC; CDR3aa: CASSPQGSHEQYF
j_gene: TRBJ2-7; v_gene: TRBV30; d_gene: TRBD1; CDR3nt: TGTGCCTGGACGTCGCAGGGGGCTTACTACGAGCAGTACTTC; CDR3aa: CAWTSQGAYYEQYF
j_gene: TRBJ2-1; v_gene: TRBV18; d_gene: TRBD2; CDR3nt: TGTGCCAGCTCACCTGCGACTAGCGCAGTATACAATGAGCAGTTCTTC; CDR3aa: CASSPATSAVYNEQFF
j_gene: TRBJ2-1; v_gene: TRBV5-1; d_gene: TRBD2; CDR3nt: TGCGCCAGCACCCTGACTAGCGGGAGGGCGTTTGAGCAGTTCTTC; CDR3aa: CASTLTSGRAFEQFF
j_gene: TRBJ1-6; v_gene: TRBV6-5; d_gene: TRBD1; CDR3nt: TGTGCCAGCAGGCTAGGACAGGGCGGTAATTCACCCCTCCACTTT; CDR3aa: CASRLGQGGNSPLHF
j_gene: TRBJ2-1; v_gene: TRBV7-2; d_gene: TRBD2; CDR3nt: TGTGCCAGCAGCTTAGGAGGGACTAGAGGTGAGCAGTTCTTC; CDR3aa: CASSLGGTRGEQFF
j_gene: TRBJ2-7; v_gene: TRBV2; d_gene: .; CDR3nt: TGTGCCAGCAAGGGAGGTAAGGGGGCCGGTGACGAGCAGTACTTC; CDR3aa: CASKGGKGAGDEQYF
j_gene: TRBJ1-1; v_gene: TRBV20-1; d_gene: .; CDR3nt: TGCAGTGTTAGACGGAACACTGAAGCTTTCTTT; CDR3aa: CSVRRNTEAFF
j_gene: TRBJ2-1; v_gene: TRBV7-9; d_gene: .; CDR3nt: TGTGCCAGCAGCCCCGCGGTGGGTGAGCAGTTCTTC; CDR3aa: CASSPAVGEQFF
j_gene: TRBJ2-7; v_gene: TRBV6-1; d_gene: .; CDR3nt: TGTGCCAGCAGGGAAGGGGTTGGATACAGCGGCTACGAGCAGTACTTC; CDR3aa: CASREGVGYSGYEQYF
j_gene: TRBJ1-1; v_gene: TRBV6-1; d_gene: TRBD1; CDR3nt: TGTGCCAGCAGCTACAGGGGTGACACTGAAGCTTTCTTT; CDR3aa: CASSYRGDTEAFF
j_gene: TRBJ2-1; v_gene: TRBV11-2; d_gene: .; CDR3nt: TGTGCCAGCAGCTTAGTCGGGGTCTACAATGAGCAGTTCTTC; CDR3aa: CASSLVGVYNEQFF
j_gene: TRBJ1-2; v_gene: TRBV6-5; d_gene: .; CDR3nt: TGTGCCAGCAGTTCCTCGACAGCCACTAACTATGGCTACACCTTC; CDR3aa: CASSSSTATNYGYTF
j_gene: TRBJ1-1; v_gene: TRBV6-5; d_gene: .; CDR3nt: TGTGCCAGCAGTTACTCCTATTTGACAGGCGTCTATGAAGCTTTCTTT; CDR3aa: CASSYSYLTGVYEAFF
j_gene: TRBJ1-1; v_gene: TRBV6-5; d_gene: TRBD1; CDR3nt: TGTGCCAGCAGTTCGACAGGGGGAAGGACTGAAGCTTTCTTT; CDR3aa: CASSSTGGRTEAFF
j_gene: TRBJ2-5; v_gene: TRBV30; d_gene: TRBD1; CDR3nt: TGTGCCTCGACGGACAGGGACCAAGAGACCCAGTACTTC; CDR3aa: CASTDRDQETQYF
j_gene: TRBJ2-5; v_gene: TRBV6-6; d_gene: .; CDR3nt: TGTGCCAGCAGTTTCTCACGGACGGGGGAGACCCAGTACTTC; CDR3aa: CASSFSRTGETQYF
j_gene: TRBJ1-1; v_gene: TRBV5-1; d_gene: TRBD1; CDR3nt: TGCGCCAGCAGCGAGTCACAGGGGATAAACACTGAAGCTTTCTTT; CDR3aa: CASSESQGINTEAFF
j_gene: TRBJ1-1; v_gene: TRBV7-9; d_gene: .; CDR3nt: TGTGCCAGCAGTCTGACTGAGTCAACAGCTCGGGGTGAAGCTTTCTTT; CDR3aa: CASSLTESTARGEAFF
j_gene: TRBJ1-1; v_gene: TRBV5-6; d_gene: .; CDR3nt: TGTGCCAGCAGCTTCCTGGGGGGAAACACTGAAGCTTTCTTT; CDR3aa: CASSFLGGNTEAFF
j_gene: TRBJ1-2; v_gene: TRBV5-4; d_gene: .; CDR3nt: TGTGCCAGCAGCTTAGAACAGGATCTTCCGCTTGGCTACACCTTC; CDR3aa: CASSLEQDLPLGYTF
j_gene: TRBJ2-7; v_gene: TRBV27; d_gene: TRBD2; CDR3nt: TGTGCCAGCAGTTCGATTAGCGGGAGCTCCTACGAGCAGTACTTC; CDR3aa: CASSSISGSSYEQYF
j_gene: TRBJ2-1; v_gene: TRBV29-1; d_gene: .; CDR3nt: TGCAGCGTTGAGGCGGGCTCCGACAATGAGCAGTTCTTC; CDR3aa: CSVEAGSDNEQFF
j_gene: TRBJ1-1; v_gene: TRBV2; d_gene: .; CDR3nt: TGTGCCAGCAGTCCCTTAACAGCAATGAACACTGAAGCTTTCTTT; CDR3aa: CASSPLTAMNTEAFF
j_gene: TRBJ2-3; v_gene: TRBV30; d_gene: TRBD2; CDR3nt: TGTGCCTGGGCCAGCGGGAGGGAGTTGGATACGCAGTATTTT; CDR3aa: CAWASGRELDTQYF
j_gene: TRBJ1-1; v_gene: TRBV2; d_gene: TRBD1; CDR3nt: TGTGCCAGCACTTGGACAGGGAACACTGAAGCTTTCTTT; CDR3aa: CASTWTGNTEAFF
j_gene: TRBJ1-2; v_gene: TRBV7-2; d_gene: .; CDR3nt: TGTGCCAGCACCAAATTACAGACAGGTTATGGCTACACCTTC; CDR3aa: CASTKLQTGYGYTF
j_gene: TRBJ1-2; v_gene: TRBV6-5; d_gene: .; CDR3nt: TGTGCCAGCAGCCGGGTGAGCGGAGTCGATGGCTACACCTTC; CDR3aa: CASSRVSGVDGYTF
j_gene: TRBJ1-6; v_gene: TRBV6-5; d_gene: .; CDR3nt: TGTGCCAGCAGTTACTCAACAGGGAGGGATTCACCCCTACACTTT; CDR3aa: CASSYSTGRDSPLHF
j_gene: TRBJ1-6; v_gene: TRBV5-4; d_gene: TRBD1; CDR3nt: TGTGCCAGCAGCTTGGGAGACAGGGGGAATTCACCCCTCCACTTT; CDR3aa: CASSLGDRGNSPLHF
j_gene: TRBJ2-2; v_gene: TRBV29-1; d_gene: TRBD2; CDR3nt: TGCAGCGTCCGGGTAGACGGGAGGGTTACCGGGGAGCTGTTTTTT; CDR3aa: CSVRVDGRVTGELFF
j_gene: TRBJ2-7; v_gene: TRBV6-1; d_gene: TRBD1; CDR3nt: TGTGCCAGCAGTAGACAGGGGGTTTCCTACGAGCAGTACTTC; CDR3aa: CASSRQGVSYEQYF
j_gene: TRBJ2-3; v_gene: TRBV5-4; d_gene: TRBD2; CDR3nt: TGTGCCAGCAGCTTGGCCGCTAGCGGGAGAGATACGCAGTATTTT; CDR3aa: CASSLAASGRDTQYF
j_gene: TRBJ1-2; v_gene: TRBV6-5; d_gene: TRBD1; CDR3nt: TGTGCCAGCAGTTACTCCCGGACAGGGCATGACTATGGCTACACCTTC; CDR3aa: CASSYSRTGHDYGYTF
j_gene: TRBJ1-1; v_gene: TRBV7-9; d_gene: .; CDR3nt: TGTGCCAGCAGCCACATGAACACTGAAGCTTTCTTT; CDR3aa: CASSHMNTEAFF
j_gene: TRBJ2-7; v_gene: TRBV7-2; d_gene: TRBD1; CDR3nt: TGTGCCAGCAGCAGGACAGGGATCGAGCAGTACTTC; CDR3aa: CASSRTGIEQYF
j_gene: TRBJ2-5; v_gene: TRBV27; d_gene: .; CDR3nt: TGTGCCAGCAGCCGTATCCCCCAAGAGACCCAGTACTTC; CDR3aa: CASSRIPQETQYF
j_gene: TRBJ1-1; v_gene: TRBV5-1; d_gene: TRBD1; CDR3nt: TGCGCCAGCAGCCCGGGACAGCCTCACACTGAAGCTTTCTTT; CDR3aa: CASSPGQPHTEAFF
j_gene: TRBJ1-1; v_gene: TRBV28; d_gene: TRBD1; CDR3nt: TGTGCCAGCAGTTACAGGGGGATCACTGAAGCTTTCTTT; CDR3aa: CASSYRGITEAFF
j_gene: TRBJ1-6; v_gene: TRBV30; d_gene: TRBD1; CDR3nt: TGTGCCCTCCACGACAGACAGGGCTCCTACAATTCACCCCTCCACTTT; CDR3aa: CALHDRQGSYNSPLHF